This T cell receptor beta chain was observed in a study of regulatory T cells in long-lasting Graves disease. Time point defined: newly diagnosed GD, antithyroid drugs for less than 3 months. The authors made the TCR library using RNA they extracted from PBMCs. A blood draw put around 9 milliliters of peripheral blood into EDTA tubes. This clonotype was observed a few times. The germline V and J ends were trimmed by 0 bases and 4 bases, with 13 bases remaining between them. Germline-derived CDR1 and CDR2 are SGHDT and YYEEEE. The CDR3 length is 15 residues. Libraries of TCR beta came from iRepertoire HTBI primers plus Arm-PCR of CDR3 regions. TCRdb passed the multiplex PCR reads through MiXCR, listing each CDR3 protein once. The sample includes hundreds of thousands of distinct CDR3 sequences, roughly 15% of them seen just once. These same data were also listed under a study on T cells in Graves' hyperthyroidism and ophthalmopathy. That publication notes: Patients aged 18 to 65 had newly diagnosed hyperthyroidism that had lasted under 2 months. Each diagnosis was grounded in clinical symptoms, serum thyroxine and TRAb, thyroid ultrasound, and orbital computed tomography. A 13 V-J signature model discriminated ophthalmopathy versus stable hyperthyroidism.

The chain couples TRBV5-6 to TRBJ2-5; weak D call: TRBD1 (5 bases). The sequence was obtained from a young man with Graves disease. The source material was peripheral blood mononuclear cells (PBMCs), sampled at new diagnosis, from a patient treated with antithyroid drugs. The CDR3 protein is CASSLVYQGSETQYF. Here the CDR3 DNA reads TGTGCCAGCAGCTTGGTATATCAGGGTTCAGAGACCCAGTACTTC.